These T cell receptor beta chains were read from a single sample in a study of blood T cell repertoires in COVID-19. The protocol was immunoSEQ multiplex PCR, while the TCRdb copy is restricted to in-frame clones and leaves out a portion. The table includes about 330,000 clones, around 84% detected once. The specimen was PBMCs or T cells enriched from blood (not recorded which). These receptors were collected from a woman between 18 and 30 years old who had recovered from COVID-19. CDR3s leave out the opening cysteine and the closing phenylalanine or tryptophan.

v_call cdr3_aa
TRBV7-9 ASSLTATGDGYT
TRBV25-1 ASSELWGRWYT
TRBV10-2 ASSESGGHLDTQY
TRBV5-4 ASSLAGAGTDTQY
TRBV9 ASSSGNRAGELF
TRBV18 ASSPLGGGFDTEAF
TRBV3-1/TRBV3-2 ASSQQGSGQPQH
TRBV28 ASRSWQGSDIQY
TRBV16 ASSQSGQRNTEAF
TRBV12-3/TRBV12-4 ASSLISGSTQY
TRBV5-8 ASSSQGGSSPLH
TRBV3-1/TRBV3-2 ASSQGTSKNIQY
TRBV5-1 ASSSNQGVPSTDTQY
TRBV30 AWTRTAGGETQY
TRBV7-9 ASSLAGDSRTVSGNTIY
TRBV4-1 ASSVWAGLYQPQH
TRBV28 ASRQVYNSPLH
TRBV4-1 ASSQVDSWKYEQY
TRBV12-5 ASGLGAGNTEAF
TRBV3-1/TRBV3-2 ASSQAGLAGGRRYEQY
TRBV19 ASRASGRVQETQY
TRBV6-5 ASSYRQGYTEAF
TRBV5-1 ASSRGQGPYEQY
TRBV27 ASTPMAGANEKLF
TRBV4-1 ASSQPAGGYYGYT
TRBV29-1 SVDRPGGYNEQF